Following are 2 T cell receptor beta chains from one sample sequenced in a study of a mutant IDH1 vaccine in newly diagnosed glioma. Their antigens are not known. Using immunoSEQ multiplex PCR, the repertoire was profiled, and TCRdb retains in-frame clones only, with some absent. This sample has some 62,000 clones; roughly 80% occur once, and the top ten carry under 4.5%. The sample's time point: week 47, end of study. Vaccine doses each comprised 300 ug of mutant IDH1 20-mer peptide, with topical imiquimod. Here the sequenced sample was PBMCs, taken from a glioma patient whose treatment included an IDH1 peptide vaccine. The source is a man younger than 40 with glioma.

The chain links TRBV5-4 to TRBJ1-1; D is uncertain. The germline V and J ends were trimmed by 4 bases and 11 bases, with 15 bases remaining between them. CDR3 length: 12 amino acids. The germline V gene encodes CDR1 SGHNT and CDR2 YYREEE (reference sequence). CDR3 sequence reads: CASSGPSRGAFF. The DNA of the CDR3 is TGTGCCAGCAGCGGACCCAGCCGAGGGGCTTTCTTT.

The rearrangement joins TRBV7-9 to TRBJ1-2; no firm D call. Trimming cost V 6 bases and J 2 bases, with 10 bases left between them. The CDR3 runs to 13 residues. Per germline, CDR1 SEHNR and CDR2 FQNEAQ (reference sequence). DNA for the CDR3: TGTGCCAGCAGTCTTTTTGTAAACTATGGCTACACCTTC. It yields the protein CASSLFVNYGYTF.